The present T cell receptor beta chain was sequenced within a study of T cell responses to AZD1222 COVID-19 vaccine. The CDR3 consists of 18 residues. V lost 4 bases and J lost 7, with 31 bases in between. CDR1 is SQVTM and CDR2 is ANQGSEA in the germline V gene. Study-wide results and caveats: At 160-218 and 743-854, vaccine-associated CD4 TCRs were dominant, and they spanned spike. At study baseline, merely over 5 AZD1222 recipients were seropositive.

TCRdb's copy holds only in-frame clones and misses some; the assay was immunoSEQ multiplex PCR. Among roughly 140,000 clones listed, about 88% were seen once. In the case of this clone: The antigen is undetermined.

The sample in question was peripheral blood, obtained after recovery from COVID-19. The sequence derives from an adult who had recovered from COVID-19. The chain recombines TRBV29-1 with TRBJ1-2; possible D gene TRBD1, 5 bases. This chain's CDR3 is CSVAGGGRARQLKRGYTF. The DNA for the CDR3 is TGCAGCGTTGCGGGGGGAGGAAGGGCACGACAATTAAAACGTGGCTACACCTTC.